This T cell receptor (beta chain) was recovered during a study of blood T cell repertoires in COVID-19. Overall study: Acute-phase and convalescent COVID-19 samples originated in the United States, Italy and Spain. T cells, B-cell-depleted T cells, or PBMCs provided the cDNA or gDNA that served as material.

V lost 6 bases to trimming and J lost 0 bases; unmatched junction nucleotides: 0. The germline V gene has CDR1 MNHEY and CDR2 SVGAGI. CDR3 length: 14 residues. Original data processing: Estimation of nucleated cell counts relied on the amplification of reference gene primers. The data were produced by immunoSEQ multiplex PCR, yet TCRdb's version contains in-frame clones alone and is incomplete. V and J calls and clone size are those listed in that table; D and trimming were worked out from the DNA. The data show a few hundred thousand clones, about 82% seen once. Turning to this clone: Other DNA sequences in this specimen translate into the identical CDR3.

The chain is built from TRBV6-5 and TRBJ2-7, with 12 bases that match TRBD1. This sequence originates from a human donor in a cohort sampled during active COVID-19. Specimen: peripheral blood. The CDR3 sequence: CASRGQGASYEQYF. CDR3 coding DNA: TGTGCCAGCAGGGGACAGGGGGCCTCCTACGAGCAGTACTTC.